A selection of T cell receptor beta chains follows, all from one sample in a study of blood T cell repertoires in COVID-19. Some clones are missing from TCRdb's copy, which holds only in-frame ones; the method was immunoSEQ multiplex PCR. The sample consists of 250,000 to 300,000 clones, approximately 86% of them appearing once. The sequenced material came from peripheral blood. The receptors shown here come from a woman aged 70-85 years with COVID-19, enrolled during active disease. Each CDR3 is given with its conserved first and last residue. The D gene is left open where the match is weak. Some rows have no size entry. The others give once, few or many, or a class for an expanded clone.

TRBJ2-3	TRBV2	15	NA	NA	TGTGCCAGCAGTATTAGCGGAATAAGCACAGATACGCAGTATTTT	CASSISGISTDTQYF
TRBJ1-6	TRBV6-5	16	NA	many	TGTGCCAGCAGTTATGGTGACGGGGCCTATAATTCACCCCTCCACTTT	CASSYGDGAYNSPLHF
TRBJ2-5	TRBV24-1	13	NA	NA	TGTGCCACCAGTGGATCAGGAGCGGGGACCCAGTACTTC	CATSGSGAGTQYF
TRBJ2-3	TRBV5-4	15	TRBD2	once	TGTGCCAGCAGCTCCGGGACTAGCGGTACAGATACGCAGTATTTT	CASSSGTSGTDTQYF
TRBJ1-5	TRBV3-1/TRBV3-2	17	TRBD1	NA	TGTGCCAGCAGCCAAGGCTTCAGGGGGGCCGGCAATCAGCCCCAGCATTTT	CASSQGFRGAGNQPQHF
TRBJ1-1	TRBV2	14	NA	NA	TGTGCCAGCAGTCTGGGACAAATAAACACTGAAGCTTTCTTT	CASSLGQINTEAFF
TRBJ2-7	TRBV6-2/TRBV6-3	14	NA	NA	TGTGCCAGCAGTTACGCCGGGGGATATTACGAGCAGTACTTC	CASSYAGGYYEQYF
TRBJ1-1	TRBV7-9	15	NA	NA	TGTGCCAGCAGCCTGGCACTCGGAACGGGGACTGAAGCTTTCTTT	CASSLALGTGTEAFF
TRBJ1-1	TRBV27	15	NA	NA	TGTGCCAGCATCAATCGGGGGGGGCTTATCACTGAAGCTTTCTTT	CASINRGGLITEAFF
TRBJ2-5	TRBV27	13	NA	NA	TGTGCCAGCAAGGTTTTAGCTCAAGAGACCCAGTACTTC	CASKVLAQETQYF
TRBJ2-7	TRBV9	12	TRBD1	NA	TGTGCCAGCAGTGGGGACAGCCACGAGCAGTACTTC	CASSGDSHEQYF
TRBJ1-6	TRBV6-5	12	NA	NA	TGTGCCAGCACCGGAGGGAACCCACCCCTCCACTTT	CASTGGNPPLHF
TRBJ1-1	TRBV5-8	20	TRBD1	NA	TGTGCCAGCCCTGAGGGGGGACAGATAAGGACCCCGAACACTGAAGCTTTAGCTTTCTTT	CASPEGGQIRTPNTEALAFF
TRBJ2-2	TRBV6-5	15	TRBD1	NA	TGTGCCAGCAGGCGGACAGGGGGTGACACCGGGGAGCTGTTTTTT	CASRRTGGDTGELFF
TRBJ1-1	TRBV6-6	16	NA	NA	TGTGCCAGCAGTTACTTGGGGGGGGGATCGAACACTGAAGCTTTCTTT	CASSYLGGGSNTEAFF
TRBJ1-4	TRBV6-5	15	NA	NA	TGTGCCAGCAGTAAGGAGGGGACTACAAATGAAAAACTGTTTTTT	CASSKEGTTNEKLFF
TRBJ1-1	TRBV6-6	15	TRBD1	NA	TGTGCCAGCAGTCCTTCTGAGACAGGGGGCACTGAAGCTTTCTTT	CASSPSETGGTEAFF
TRBJ1-2	TRBV5-4	12	NA	NA	TGTGCCAGCAGCTTTGACACCTATGGCTACACCTTC	CASSFDTYGYTF